A single sample is the source of the 8 T cell receptor beta chains below, sequenced in a study of T cell repertoires in cytomegalovirus infection. Via MiXCR, TCRdb re-called the reads, giving one row per CDR3 protein. Here the sample spans about 400,000 distinct CDR3 sequences, around a sixth being singletons. The sequencing sample was made of PBMCs. These receptors were taken from a human donor in good health (CMV status not recorded). Some clones in this sample may be carry-over from other donors' samples.

CDR3 DNA sequence: TGTGCCAGCTCACCATCCCTAGCGAGCAATGAGCAGTTCTTC. Translating it yields CASSPSLASNEQFF. The chain carries TRBV18 and TRBJ2-1; D possibly corresponds to TRBD2 (6 bases). The CDR3 loop spans 14 amino acids. Germline assignment: CDR1 KGHSH and CDR2 LQKENI. V lost 2 bases, J lost 6 bases, and 11 bases lay in between.

This clonotype was seen more than once but under ten times. V and J are TRBV3-1 and TRBJ2-1, with 7 bases matching TRBD2. With V trimmed by 3 bases and J by 1 base, 3 bases remained unmatched. The CDR3 sequence is 15 residues long. Germline V CDR1 and CDR2: LGHDT, YNNKEL (reference sequence). The CDR3 region is CASSQLAASYNEQFF. The DNA of the CDR3 is TGTGCCAGCAGCCAGCTAGCGGCATCCTACAATGAGCAGTTCTTC.

This clonotype has at least ten counts. The chain joins TRBV6-5 to TRBJ2-3; D might be TRBD1 or TRBD2, each matching 5 bases. V lost 0 bases to trimming and J lost 6 bases, with 13 bases between them. CDR3 length equals 15 residues. Germline V lookup: CDR1 MNHEY, CDR2 SVGAGI. The CDR3 loop is CASSYSGRGADTQYF. CDR3 nucleotides: TGTGCCAGCAGTTACTCGGGCAGAGGGGCCGATACGCAGTATTTT.

Many counts were recorded for this clonotype. The chain recombines TRBV7-6 with TRBJ2-5, with D possibly called TRBD1 or TRBD2 (5 bases each). The V gene lost 0 bases and the J gene lost 5 bases, with 7 bases spanning the gap. Germline V gene lookup returns CDR1 SGHVS and CDR2 FNYEAQ. CDR3 size: 13 residues. The CDR3 DNA sequence: TGTGCCAGCAGCTTAGCGGGACCGGAGACCCAGTACTTC. As protein: CASSLAGPETQYF.

Details on this clonotype: Just one base apart from a much larger clone, this may be a read error. The J gene is TRBJ1-5, the V gene TRBV7-9, with TRBD1 as a possible D gene (5 bases). Germline V gene data show CDR1 as SEHNR and CDR2 as FQNEAQ (reference sequence). This CDR3 region has 18 residues. V lost 3 bases and J 5 bases, leaving 23 bases between the germline ends. Written as DNA, the CDR3 is TGTGCCAGCAGCTTCTTTGGGGGAAGAGGGCCAAAGGATCAGCCCCAGCATTTT. This codes for CASSFFGGRGPKDQPQHF.

This clonotype was detected many times. The chain employs TRBV7-2 and TRBJ2-5, with TRBD1 matching 8 bases. Germline trimming cut 5 bases from V and 5 bases from J; bases unmatched to any gene: 4. CDR1 is SGHTA and CDR2 is FQGNSA in the germline V gene. The CDR3 contains 13 residues. CDR3 nucleotide sequence: TGTGCCAGCAGCATCCACAGGGGGGAGACCCAGTACTTC. Amino acid sequence: CASSIHRGETQYF.

This clonotype appeared many times. The chain has TRBV7-9 and TRBJ1-2; 10 bases agree with TRBD1. CDR1 and CDR2 (germline): SEHNR, FQNEAQ (reference sequence). CDR3 length: 15 amino acids. With V trimmed by 6 bases and J by 4 bases, 8 bases remained unmatched. The CDR3 protein is CASRPTGGNRYGYTF. The DNA for the CDR3 is TGTGCCAGCAGACCGACAGGGGGCAATCGCTATGGCTACACCTTC. Together with reference TRBV7-9 and TRBJ1-2, the CDR3 gives the full variable domain: DTGVSQNPRHKITKRGQNVTFRCDPISEHNRLYWYRQTLGQGPEFLTYFQNEAQLEKSRLLSDRFSAERPKGSFSTLEIQRTEQGDSAMYLCASRPTGGNRYGYTFGSGTRLTVV.

This clonotype was recorded at least ten times. The rearrangement links TRBV7-2 to TRBJ1-1; D ambiguous. The V gene lost 8 bases and the J gene lost 1 base, with 8 bases spanning the gap. CDR1 and CDR2 from the germline V gene are SGHTA and FQGNSA. The CDR3 runs to 12 residues. Here the CDR3 DNA reads TGTGCCAGCCACGGGAGGAACACTGAAGCTTTCTTT. Translating gives CASHGRNTEAFF.